Below are 17 T cell receptor beta chains sequenced from a single sample in a study of cytomegalovirus exposure and HLA in healthy donors. The repertoire was sequenced with immunoSEQ multiplex PCR; TCRdb's copy has only in-frame clones and lacks some. The sample consists of fewer than 200,000 clones, around 82% of them appearing once. The sample consisted of PBMCs. The source of these receptors is a young woman in good health and CMV-seropositive.

This chain uses TRBV5-4 with TRBJ2-2; 8 nucleotides line up with TRBD2. Trimming cost V 0 bases and J 6 bases; bases outside gene matches: 7. From germline, CDR1 is SGHNT and CDR2 YYREEE (reference sequence). The CDR3 is 16 amino acids. CDR3 in amino acids: CASSLDGTRKSGELFF. The CDR3 DNA reads TGTGCCAGCAGCTTGGATGGGACTAGAAAGTCCGGGGAGCTGTTTTTT.

This clone was picked up a small number of times. The V and J genes are TRBV5-4 and TRBJ2-3; D gene unclear. Germline V gives CDR1 SGHNT, CDR2 YYREEE (reference sequence). Trimming took 0 bases from V and 2 from J, leaving 7 bases between them. This CDR3 is 14 amino acids long. The CDR3: CASSLGGYTDTQYF. The CDR3 region has the DNA TGTGCCAGCAGCTTGGGCGGTTACACAGATACGCAGTATTTT.

The chain is built from TRBV28 and TRBJ1-2; 7 bases map to TRBD1. Germline trimming cut 5 bases from V and 5 bases from J; bases unmatched to any gene: 5. Per the germline V gene, CDR1 is MDHEN and CDR2 is SYDVKM. This CDR3 is 13 amino acids long. The CDR3 bases are TGTGCCAGCAGTGTCAGGGGGAGATATGGCTACACCTTC. It specifies CASSVRGRYGYTF.

J is TRBJ2-3 and V is TRBV10-3; D is perhaps TRBD1 (6 bases). V was pared by 10 bases and J by 0 bases, with 14 bases between. The CDR3 consists of 14 residues. Germline CDR1 reads ENHRY; CDR2 reads SYGVKD. The CDR3 sequence is CATSRGTSTDTQYF. CDR3 nucleotides: TGTGCCACCTCCAGGGGTACTAGCACAGATACGCAGTATTTT.

The chain carries TRBV11-2 and TRBJ1-6; 7 positions match TRBD1. V shed 2 bases, J shed 6 bases, and the junction held 4 bases outside the gene matches. Germline loops: CDR1 SGHAT, CDR2 FQNNGV. The length of the CDR3 is 15 residues. The CDR3 loop is CASSLIRDSNSPLHF. The CDR3 region has the DNA TGTGCCAGCAGCTTAATCCGGGACAGTAATTCACCCCTCCACTTT.

The chain recombines TRBV14 with TRBJ2-3; D might be TRBD1 (6 bases). Trimming pared 4 bases from V and 5 bases from J, leaving 16 bases between. CDR3 length: 15 residues. The germline CDR1 and CDR2 sequences are SGHDN and FVKESK. CDR3 nucleotides: TGTGCCAGCAGCCTAAGGACAGTTTCTTTAGATACGCAGTATTTT. This codes for CASSLRTVSLDTQYF.

The V call is TRBV6-1, the J call TRBJ1-3, with 8 bases fitting TRBD1. V lost 6 bases to trimming and J lost 7 bases; unmatched junction nucleotides: 8. Germline CDR1 reads MNHNS; CDR2 reads SASEGT. The CDR3 has 14 residues. The CDR3 DNA follows: TGTGCCAGCAGCCGAAGAACAGGGGGGAACACCATATATTTT. The encoded protein is CASSRRTGGNTIYF.

The chain joins TRBV5-1 to TRBJ2-1; D unresolved. This CDR3 is built from 12 residues. Trimming removed 3 bases from V and 7 bases from J, with 8 bases in between. CDR1 is SGHRS and CDR2 is YFSETQ in the germline V gene. CDR3 in amino acids: CASSWAPNEQFF. DNA for the CDR3: TGCGCCAGCAGCTGGGCCCCTAATGAGCAGTTCTTC.

The chain links TRBV5-6 to TRBJ2-1, with D possibly being TRBD1 (6 bases). V was pared by 6 bases and J by 2 bases, with 12 bases between. Germline lookup yields CDR1 SGHDT and CDR2 YYEEEE. The CDR3 has 14 residues. The DNA for the CDR3 is TGTGCCAGCACCGGGACACCAACCTACAATGAGCAGTTCTTC. It translates to CASTGTPTYNEQFF.

The V call is TRBV14, the J call TRBJ1-1; D is undetermined. This CDR3 region has 13 residues. With 0 bases removed from V and 5 bases from J, the gap between germline ends came to 7 bases. Germline assignment: CDR1 SGHDN and CDR2 FVKESK. Here the CDR3 DNA reads TGTGCCAGCAGCCAAGATCGCAGTACTGAAGCTTTCTTT. Protein product: CASSQDRSTEAFF.

The sample holds many counts of this clone. This chain uses TRBV5-4 with TRBJ1-6; D unclear. CDR1 and CDR2 from the germline V gene are SGHNT and YYREEE (reference sequence). V was shortened by 5 bases and J by 9 bases, with 15 bases between the two germline ends. The CDR3 totals 14 residues. The CDR3 protein is CASRPTDSSSPLHF. The CDR3 DNA reads as TGTGCCAGCAGACCGACGGACTCATCTTCACCCCTCCACTTT.

This sequence joins TRBV9 and TRBJ1-3; 7 positions match TRBD1. The J segment lost 0 bases and the V segment lost 4 bases, leaving 16 bases of the junction unmatched. This CDR3 is built from 19 residues. CDR1 and CDR2 (germline): SGDLS, YYNGEE. The DNA of the CDR3 is TGTGCCAGCAGCCCAGACCCAATAGCAGGGGGATACTCTGGAAACACCATATATTTT. It specifies CASSPDPIAGGYSGNTIYF. Filled out from reference TRBV9 and TRBJ1-3, the complete variable domain reads DSGVTQTPKHLITATGQRVTLRCSPRSGDLSVYWYQQSLDQGLQFLIQYYNGEERAKGNILERFSAQQFPDLHSELNLSSLELGDSALYFCASSPDPIAGGYSGNTIYFGEGSWLTVV.

The chain links TRBV9 to TRBJ2-3, with 8 bases identical to TRBD2. J gave up 6 bases and V 4 bases, and 16 bases lay outside the gene matches. The germline CDR1 and CDR2 sequences are SGDLS and YYNGEE. This CDR3 comprises 17 residues. The CDR3 nucleotides are TGTGCCAGCAGCCTCTTTCCCGGGGGGGTTTCTTTTGATACGCAGTATTTT. Translation: CASSLFPGGVSFDTQYF.

The J gene is TRBJ2-1, the V gene TRBV5-6, with 9 positions matching TRBD1. Trimming cost V 2 bases and J 4 bases; bases outside gene matches: 4. CDR3 length equals 15 residues. Germline CDR1 reads SGHDT; CDR2 reads YYEEEE. The CDR3 region is CASSFDRGEYNEQFF. The CDR3 DNA reads as TGTGCCAGCAGCTTCGACAGGGGGGAATACAATGAGCAGTTCTTC. Variable domain in full (rest from reference TRBV5-6 and TRBJ2-1): DAGVTQSPTHLIKTRGQQVTLRCSPKSGHDTVSWYQQALGQGPQFIFQYYEEEERQRGNFPDRFSGHQFPNYSSELNVNALLLGDSALYLCASSFDRGEYNEQFFGPGTRLTVL.

The chain is built from TRBV7-9 and TRBJ1-4, with a weak D call TRBD1 (5 bases). Germline CDR1 SEHNR, CDR2 FQNEAQ (reference sequence). The CDR3 consists of 15 residues. Trimming pared 5 bases from V and 3 bases from J, leaving 13 bases between. In nucleotides, the CDR3 is TGTGCCAGCAGCCCCCCGAAGGGGTCTAATGAAAAACTGTTTTTT. This codes for CASSPPKGSNEKLFF. Based on the CDR3 plus reference TRBV7-9 and TRBJ1-4, the full variable domain is DTGVSQNPRHKITKRGQNVTFRCDPISEHNRLYWYRQTLGQGPEFLTYFQNEAQLEKSRLLSDRFSAERPKGSFSTLEIQRTEQGDSAMYLCASSPPKGSNEKLFFGSGTQLSVL.

The chain carries TRBV2 and TRBJ1-2; 8 nucleotides match TRBD1. This CDR3 is 15 amino acids long. V lost 4 bases, J lost 4 bases, and 8 bases stayed unmatched. Per the germline V gene, CDR1 is SNHLY and CDR2 is FYNNEI. The CDR3 reads CASSGTGPLGYGYTF. DNA of the CDR3: TGTGCCAGCAGTGGGACAGGGCCTCTGGGCTATGGCTACACCTTC.

J is TRBJ1-1 and V is TRBV11-2; D not certain. Trimming took 1 base from V and 5 from J, leaving 14 bases between them. Germline CDR1 and CDR2: SGHAT and FQNNGV. The CDR3 covers 15 residues. CDR3 protein: CASSLGHLGGTEAFF. The CDR3 nucleotides are TGTGCCAGCAGCTTAGGACACCTCGGAGGGACTGAAGCTTTCTTT. Using reference TRBV11-2 and TRBJ1-1 for the parts outside the CDR3, the full variable domain is EAGVAQSPRYKIIEKRQSVAFWCNPISGHATLYWYQQILGQGPKLLIQFQNNGVVDDSQLPKDRFSAERLKGVDSTLKIQPAKLEDSAVYLCASSLGHLGGTEAFFGQGTRLTVV.